The 8 T cell receptor beta chains below all came from one sample that was sequenced in a study of memory CD4+ T cells and cytomegalovirus serostatus. The sort gate was single viable CD3+CD4+CD8-CD45RO+ cells for memory CD4+ T cells. The repertoire was sequenced with immunoSEQ multiplex PCR; TCRdb's copy has only in-frame clones and lacks some. The sample has 40,000 to 55,000 clones, around 83% seen once. Sequencing was carried out using memory CD4+ T cells from blood. These receptors all come from an adult in good health and CMV-seropositive.

J is TRBJ1-4 and V is TRBV18; D is undetermined. The germline V gene encodes CDR1 KGHSH and CDR2 LQKENI. The CDR3 loop spans 13 amino acids. V lost 3 bases and J lost 1, with 3 bases in between. CDR3 bases: TGTGCCAGCTCACCGCGAACTAATGAAAAACTGTTTTTT. This gives the protein CASSPRTNEKLFF.

This clone has only a few counts. The rearrangement uses TRBV30 and TRBJ1-6, with D tentatively TRBD1 (6 bases). Deletions cut 3 bases from V and 7 bases from J, with 16 bases between. In germline, CDR1 is GTSNPN, CDR2 SVGIG (reference sequence). The CDR3 is 15 amino acids. In nucleotides, the CDR3 is TGTGCCTGGAGGACCCCTCAGGGGAAGAATTCACCCCTCCACTTT. It specifies CAWRTPQGKNSPLHF.

The chain is built from TRBV14 and TRBJ2-2, with 7 bases lining up with TRBD2. Trimming took 4 bases from V and 7 from J; bases not matched to a gene: 6. This CDR3 comprises 14 residues. Germline V gene sequence: CDR1 SGHDN, CDR2 FVKESK. The CDR3 is CASSRGSSGGELFF. The CDR3 DNA sequence: TGTGCCAGCAGCCGCGGGAGTAGTGGCGGGGAGCTGTTTTTT.

V and J are TRBV5-1 and TRBJ2-7, with no clear D. This CDR3 spans 14 amino acids. From germline, CDR1 is SGHRS and CDR2 YFSETQ. V was trimmed by 4 bases and J by 5 bases, leaving 16 bases between them. This CDR3 reads CASSRLSLRHEQYF. The CDR3 nucleotides read TGCGCCAGCAGCCGCCTTAGTCTCCGCCACGAGCAGTACTTC. The full variable domain, its missing parts supplied by reference TRBV5-1 and TRBJ2-7, is KAGVTQTPRYLIKTRGQQVTLSCSPISGHRSVSWYQQTPGQGLQFLFEYFSETQRNKGNFPGRFSGRQFSNSRSEMNVSTLELGDSALYLCASSRLSLRHEQYFGPGTRLTVT.

The chain combines TRBV7-2 with TRBJ2-7; D not certain. The CDR3 covers 12 residues. CDR1 SGHTA and CDR2 FQGNSA come from the germline V gene. V was pared by 4 bases and J by 0 bases, with 4 bases between. In DNA form, the CDR3 reads TGTGCCAGCAGCTCAACCTCCTACGAGCAGTACTTC. Protein sequence: CASSSTSYEQYF.

The chain couples TRBV14 to TRBJ2-7, with D tentatively TRBD1 or TRBD2 (5 bases each). CDR3 length: 17 residues. CDR1 SGHDN and CDR2 FVKESK come from the germline V gene. V lost 1 base and J 0 bases, leaving 16 bases between the germline ends. CDR3 residues: CASSQVHSRGTSYEQYF. The CDR3 DNA reads TGTGCCAGCAGCCAAGTACATTCGAGGGGAACCTCCTACGAGCAGTACTTC. Full variable domain (missing parts from reference TRBV14 and TRBJ2-7): EAGVTQFPSHSVIEKGQTVTLRCDPISGHDNLYWYRRVMGKEIKFLLHFVKESKQDESGMPNNRFLAERTGGTYSTLKVQPAELEDSGVYFCASSQVHSRGTSYEQYFGPGTRLTVT.

CDR3 loop: CASSLGGYGYTF. The CDR3 bases are TGTGCCAGCAGCTTGGGCGGTTATGGCTACACCTTC. The chain couples TRBV7-3 to TRBJ1-2; the D is unclear. CDR3 length: 12 amino acids. In germline, CDR1 is SGHTA, CDR2 FQGTGA. Trimming left V 3 bases short and J 5 bases short, with 7 bases between.

The chain is built from TRBV9 and TRBJ2-7; D unclear. The V gene's germline CDR1 is SGDLS and CDR2 YYNGEE. The CDR3 has 14 amino acids. V lost 3 bases, J lost 2 bases, and 12 bases lay in between. The CDR3 region is CASSDGDGTYEQYF. CDR3 bases: TGTGCCAGCAGCGATGGAGACGGAACCTACGAGCAGTACTTC.